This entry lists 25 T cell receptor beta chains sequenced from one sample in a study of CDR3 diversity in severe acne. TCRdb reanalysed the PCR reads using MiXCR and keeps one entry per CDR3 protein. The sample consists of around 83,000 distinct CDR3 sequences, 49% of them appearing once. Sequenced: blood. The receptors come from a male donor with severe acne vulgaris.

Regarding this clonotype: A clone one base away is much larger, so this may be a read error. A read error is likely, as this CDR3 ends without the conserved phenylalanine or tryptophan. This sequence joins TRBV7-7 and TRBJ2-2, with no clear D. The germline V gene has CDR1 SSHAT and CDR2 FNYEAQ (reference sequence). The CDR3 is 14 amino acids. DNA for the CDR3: TGTGCTAGCAGCTTTGCCGCTATGGCCGGGGAGCTGTTTTTA. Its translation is CASSFAAMAGELFL.

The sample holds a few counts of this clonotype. Here the CDR3 reads CASSLGYGGTNEKLFF. Written as DNA, the CDR3 is TGTGCCAGCAGCTTGGGGTACGGGGGCACTAATGAAAAACTGTTTTTT. The chain recombines TRBV5-5 with TRBJ1-4; maybe TRBD1 (6 bases). Germline V gene sequence: CDR1 SGHKS, CDR2 YYEKEE (reference sequence). The CDR3 has 16 residues. V was clipped by 0 bases and J by 2 bases, with 11 bases between them.

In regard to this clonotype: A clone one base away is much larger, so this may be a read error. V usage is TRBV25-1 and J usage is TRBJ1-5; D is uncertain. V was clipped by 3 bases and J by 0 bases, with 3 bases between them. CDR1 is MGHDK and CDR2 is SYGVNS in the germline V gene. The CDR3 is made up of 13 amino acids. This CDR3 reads CASSDDSNQPQHF. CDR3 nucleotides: TGTGCCAGCAGTGACGATAGCAATCAGCCCCAGCATTTT. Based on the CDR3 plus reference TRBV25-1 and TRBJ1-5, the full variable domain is EADIYQTPRYLVIGTGKKITLECSQTMGHDKMYWYQQDPGMELHLIHYSYGVNSTEKGDLSSESTVSRIRTEHFPLTLESARPSHTSQYLCASSDDSNQPQHFGDGTRLSIL.

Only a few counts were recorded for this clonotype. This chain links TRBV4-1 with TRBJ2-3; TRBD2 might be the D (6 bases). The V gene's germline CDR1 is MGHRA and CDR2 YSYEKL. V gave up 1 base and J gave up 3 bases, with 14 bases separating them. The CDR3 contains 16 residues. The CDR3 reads CASSQVGRERTDTQYF. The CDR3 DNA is TGCGCCAGCAGCCAAGTAGGACGGGAGCGAACAGATACGCAGTATTTT.

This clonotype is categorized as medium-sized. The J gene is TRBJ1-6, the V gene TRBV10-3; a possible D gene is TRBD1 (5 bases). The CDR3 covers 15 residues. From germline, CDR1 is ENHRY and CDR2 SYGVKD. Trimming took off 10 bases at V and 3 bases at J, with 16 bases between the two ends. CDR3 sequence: CATHDLGGYNSPLHF. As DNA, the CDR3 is TGTGCCACCCATGACCTCGGGGGCTATAATTCACCCCTCCACTTT.

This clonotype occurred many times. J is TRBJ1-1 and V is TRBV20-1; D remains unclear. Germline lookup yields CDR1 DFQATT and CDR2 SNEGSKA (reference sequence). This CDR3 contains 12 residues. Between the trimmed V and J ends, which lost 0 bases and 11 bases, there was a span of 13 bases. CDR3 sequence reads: CSARDPGIGAFF. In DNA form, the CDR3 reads TGCAGTGCTAGAGACCCCGGGATTGGGGCTTTCTTT.

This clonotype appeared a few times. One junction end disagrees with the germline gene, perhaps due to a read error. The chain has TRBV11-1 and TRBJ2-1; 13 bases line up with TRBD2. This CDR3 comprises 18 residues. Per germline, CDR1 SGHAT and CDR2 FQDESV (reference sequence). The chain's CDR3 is CASWSTSGGPSSHNEQFF. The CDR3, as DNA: TGTGCCAGCTGGTCGACTAGCGGGGGGCCCAGCTCCCACAATGAGCAGTTCTTC.

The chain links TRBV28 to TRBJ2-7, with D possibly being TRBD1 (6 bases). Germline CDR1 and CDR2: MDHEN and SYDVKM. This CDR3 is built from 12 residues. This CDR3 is CARGDTSYEQYF. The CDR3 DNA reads TGTGCTAGAGGGGACACCTCCTACGAGCAGTACTTC.

This chain's CDR3 is CASSLEGVSSYEQYF. The CDR3 DNA sequence: TGTGCCAGCAGCTTAGAGGGGGTTAGCTCCTACGAGCAGTACTTC. The chain has TRBV11-2 and TRBJ2-7, with D perhaps given as TRBD1 or TRBD2 (5 bases each). The CDR3 length is 15 residues. Germline V gene sequence: CDR1 SGHAT, CDR2 FQNNGV. V was trimmed by 0 bases and J by 0 bases, leaving 9 bases between them.

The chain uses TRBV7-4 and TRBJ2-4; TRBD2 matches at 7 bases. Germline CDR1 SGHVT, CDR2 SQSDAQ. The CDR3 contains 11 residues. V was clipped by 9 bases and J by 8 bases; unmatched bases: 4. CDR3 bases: TGTGCCAGAAGCGGGGATGACATTCAGTACTTC. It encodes CARSGDDIQYF.

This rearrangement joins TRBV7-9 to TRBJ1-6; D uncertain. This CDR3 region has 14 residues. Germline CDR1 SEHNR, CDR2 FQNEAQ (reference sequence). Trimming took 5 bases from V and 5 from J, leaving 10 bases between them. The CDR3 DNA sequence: TGTGCCAGCAGCCCTGGACCGGATAATTCACCCCTCCACTTT. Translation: CASSPGPDNSPLHF.

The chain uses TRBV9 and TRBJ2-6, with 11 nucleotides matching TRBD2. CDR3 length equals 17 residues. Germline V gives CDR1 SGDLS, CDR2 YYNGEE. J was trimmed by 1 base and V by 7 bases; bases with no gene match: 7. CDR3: CASGRTSGQSGANVLTF. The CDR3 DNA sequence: TGTGCCAGCGGAAGGACTAGCGGGCAGTCTGGGGCCAACGTCCTGACTTTC.

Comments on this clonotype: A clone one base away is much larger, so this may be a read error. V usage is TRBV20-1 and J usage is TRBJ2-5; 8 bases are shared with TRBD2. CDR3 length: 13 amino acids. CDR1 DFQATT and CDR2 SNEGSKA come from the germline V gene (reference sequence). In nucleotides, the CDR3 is TGCAGTGCTAGAGTGGCGGGGCTAGCGGGCCCGAACTTC. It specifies CSARVAGLAGPNF.

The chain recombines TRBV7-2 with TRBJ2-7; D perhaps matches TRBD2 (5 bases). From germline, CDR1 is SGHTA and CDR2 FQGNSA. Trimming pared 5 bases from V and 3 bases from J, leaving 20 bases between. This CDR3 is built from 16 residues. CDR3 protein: CASSPYVGPGIYEQYF. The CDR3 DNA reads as TGTGCCAGCAGCCCGTACGTTGGACCGGGAATCTACGAGCAGTACTTC.

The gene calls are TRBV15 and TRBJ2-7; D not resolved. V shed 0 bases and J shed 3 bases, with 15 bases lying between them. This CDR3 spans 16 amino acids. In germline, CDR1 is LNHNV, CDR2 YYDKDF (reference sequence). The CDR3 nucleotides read TGTGCCACCAGCAGAGAAAGTCCGGGCCGTTTCTACGAGCAGTACTTC. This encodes CATSRESPGRFYEQYF. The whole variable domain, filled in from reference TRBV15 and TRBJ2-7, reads DAMVIQNPRYQVTQFGKPVTLSCSQTLNHNVMYWYQQKSSQAPKLLFHYYDKDFNNEADTPDNFQSRRPNTSFCFLDIRSPGLGDTAMYLCATSRESPGRFYEQYFGPGTRLTVT.

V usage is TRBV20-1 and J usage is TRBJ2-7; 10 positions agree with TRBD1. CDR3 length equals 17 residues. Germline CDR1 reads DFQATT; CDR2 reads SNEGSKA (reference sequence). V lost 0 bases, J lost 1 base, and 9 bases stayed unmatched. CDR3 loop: CSARDRLRTGGSYEQYF. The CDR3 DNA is TGCAGTGCTAGAGATCGTCTCCGGACAGGGGGATCCTACGAGCAGTACTTC.

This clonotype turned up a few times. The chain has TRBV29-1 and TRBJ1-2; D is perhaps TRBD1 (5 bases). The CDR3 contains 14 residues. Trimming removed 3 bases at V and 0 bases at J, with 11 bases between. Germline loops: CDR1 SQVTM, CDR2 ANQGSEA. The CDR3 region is CSVEEDTANYGYTF. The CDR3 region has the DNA TGCAGCGTTGAGGAGGACACCGCTAACTATGGCTACACCTTC.

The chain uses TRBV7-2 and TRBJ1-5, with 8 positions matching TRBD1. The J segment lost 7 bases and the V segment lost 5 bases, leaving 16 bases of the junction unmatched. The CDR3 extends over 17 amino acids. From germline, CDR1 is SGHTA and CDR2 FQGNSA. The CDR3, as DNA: TGTGCCAGCAGCCATGACAGGGGTACCTCGGGGGGACAGCCCCAGCATTTT. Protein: CASSHDRGTSGGQPQHF.

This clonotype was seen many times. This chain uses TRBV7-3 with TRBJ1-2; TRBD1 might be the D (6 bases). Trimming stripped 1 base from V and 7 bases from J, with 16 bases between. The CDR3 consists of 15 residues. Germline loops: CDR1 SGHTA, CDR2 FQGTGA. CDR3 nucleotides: TGTGCCAGCAGCTTAAACGGGGGGGGGCACGGTGGCTACACCTTC. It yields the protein CASSLNGGGHGGYTF.

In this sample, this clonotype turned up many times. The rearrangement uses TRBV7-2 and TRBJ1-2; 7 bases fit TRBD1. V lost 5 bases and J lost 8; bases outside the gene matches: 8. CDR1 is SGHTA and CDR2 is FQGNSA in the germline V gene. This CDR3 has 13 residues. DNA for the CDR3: TGTGCCAGCAGCGAACAAGTACAGGGGGGCTACACCTTC. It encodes CASSEQVQGGYTF.

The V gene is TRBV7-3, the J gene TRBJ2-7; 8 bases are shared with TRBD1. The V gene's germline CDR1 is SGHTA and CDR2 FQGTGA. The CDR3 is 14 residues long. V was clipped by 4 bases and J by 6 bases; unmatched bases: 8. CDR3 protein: CASSSHGQGGEQYF. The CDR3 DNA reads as TGTGCCAGCAGCTCCCACGGACAGGGCGGCGAGCAGTACTTC.

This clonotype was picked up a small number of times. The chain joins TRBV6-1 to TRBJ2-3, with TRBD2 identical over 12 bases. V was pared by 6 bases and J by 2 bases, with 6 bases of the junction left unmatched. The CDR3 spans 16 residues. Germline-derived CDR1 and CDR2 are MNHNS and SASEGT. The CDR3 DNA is TGTGCCAGCAGATCTAGCGGGGGGGCCCTCACAGATACGCAGTATTTT. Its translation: CASRSSGGALTDTQYF.

The CDR3 region is CASSGGLVNEQFF. In DNA, the CDR3 is TGTGCCAGCAGCGGGGGACTAGTCAATGAGCAGTTCTTC. This rearrangement joins TRBV7-2 to TRBJ2-1; 8 bases line up with TRBD2. This CDR3 has 13 amino acids. After removal of 5 bases from V and 6 bases from J, the junction contained 3 bases not matched to a gene. Germline V CDR1 and CDR2: SGHTA, FQGNSA. The full variable domain, rest sourced from reference TRBV7-2 and TRBJ2-1, is GAGVSQSPSNKVTEKGKDVELRCDPISGHTALYWYRQSLGQGLEFLIYFQGNSAPDKSGLPSDRFSAERTGGSVSTLTIQRTQQEDSAVYLCASSGGLVNEQFFGPGTRLTVL.

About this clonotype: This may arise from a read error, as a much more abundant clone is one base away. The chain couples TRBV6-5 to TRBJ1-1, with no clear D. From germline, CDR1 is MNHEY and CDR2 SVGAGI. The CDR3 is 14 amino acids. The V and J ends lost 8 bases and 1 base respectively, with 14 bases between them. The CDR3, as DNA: TGTGCCAGCGGTCTCCGCCAGACGAACACTGAAGCTTTCTTT. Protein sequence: CASGLRQTNTEAFF.

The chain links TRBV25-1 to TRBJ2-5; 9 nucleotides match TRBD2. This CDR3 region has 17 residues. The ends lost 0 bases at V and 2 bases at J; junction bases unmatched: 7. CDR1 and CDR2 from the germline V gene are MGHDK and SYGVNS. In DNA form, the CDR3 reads TGTGCCAGCAGTGAATATGAGGGGCTAGCGGGGCAAGAGACCCAGTACTTC. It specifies CASSEYEGLAGQETQYF. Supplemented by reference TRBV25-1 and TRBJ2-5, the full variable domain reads EADIYQTPRYLVIGTGKKITLECSQTMGHDKMYWYQQDPGMELHLIHYSYGVNSTEKGDLSSESTVSRIRTEHFPLTLESARPSHTSQYLCASSEYEGLAGQETQYFGPGTRLLVL.